One T cell receptor beta chain is described in this entry. This clone was counted a few times. Its antigen is still unknown. No qualities accompany the bases; no much larger clone lies one base away. Deletion took 1 base off V and 7 bases off J, with a span of 11 bases between the germline ends. Reading from cysteine to phenylalanine, the CDR3 counts 13 amino acids. Of the read, only the CDR3 DNA is kept; its 39 bases are in frame from base 1. Per the germline V gene, SQVTM is the CDR1 and ANQGSEA is the CDR2. No immune events such as infections were documented for the healthy donors during the collection period. Healthy-donor blood repertoires served as a training cohort to calibrate time-dependent variance in a beta-binomial model of T-cell clone differential abundance. There were ten or so healthy donors in the training cohort, of whom 3 were female and 7 were male. Donor ages ranged from about 29 to 65 years, with an average of 43 years. Whole blood from each healthy donor was obtained from a commercial supplier and was collected at three time points about 15 days apart. Genomic DNA was extracted from unsorted whole blood for immunosequencing.

The sample is drawn from a study of identifying expanded T cells in peripheral blood (dated by TCRdb to about 2019). As for the study more broadly: Technical replicates were generated by sequencing separate aliquots of the same genomic DNA pool, and four replicates were compared pairwise.

General study outcomes and caveats: For all healthy donors, the variance in clone template counts between approximately 2-week samples rose significantly as total template count increased. Across all healthy-donor time intervals, the beta-binomial model significantly lowered both the number of clones called differentially abundant and the false-positive rate. Around 1.3 differentially abundant clones were flagged by the binomial model between technical replicates, whereas about 15 and 19 were flagged over about two weeks and four weeks, respectively. The authors expected that biological variance in healthy repertoires might rise further over much longer intervals, such as months to years.

TCRbeta CDR3 regions were profiled by bias-controlled multiplex PCR amplification of genomic DNA with the immunoSEQ Assay. The paper's processing steps were these. The absolute abundance of each unique TCRbeta CDR3 region was quantified after sequences were collapsed and filtered. Differential abundance was assessed using a binomial (Fisher-equivalent) model and a beta-binomial model in which time-dependent variance fitted from healthy donors was added. Clones with fewer than 5 combined templates were excluded, and clones with Benjamini-Hochberg FDR below 0.01 were called differentially abundant. In the beta-binomial model, variance was expressed as a function of the total template count across the two samples, in the form v = (b*log(k)+a)^2. TCRdb took over this immuneACCESS table, retaining in-frame rearrangements with V and J assigned. Such tables are incomplete; in checked studies, under half of the missing clones stem from an unresolved V gene, and the remainder is unexplained. V, J and clone size reflect that table, while D and trimming were determined from the DNA. The sample table contains 51,000 or so clones; only one count was recorded for approximately 82% of them. 14% of the sample is held by the ten biggest clonotypes.

The sample comprised blood. In this chain, TRBV29-1 is recombined with TRBJ2-1, with TRBD1 perhaps the D gene, on 6 matching bases. The TCR originated in a person aged 18 to 75 in good health. The encoded CDR3 is CSVEGLGGNEQFF. The nucleotide sequence is TGCAGCGTTGAAGGTCTAGGGGGAAATGAGCAGTTCTTC.